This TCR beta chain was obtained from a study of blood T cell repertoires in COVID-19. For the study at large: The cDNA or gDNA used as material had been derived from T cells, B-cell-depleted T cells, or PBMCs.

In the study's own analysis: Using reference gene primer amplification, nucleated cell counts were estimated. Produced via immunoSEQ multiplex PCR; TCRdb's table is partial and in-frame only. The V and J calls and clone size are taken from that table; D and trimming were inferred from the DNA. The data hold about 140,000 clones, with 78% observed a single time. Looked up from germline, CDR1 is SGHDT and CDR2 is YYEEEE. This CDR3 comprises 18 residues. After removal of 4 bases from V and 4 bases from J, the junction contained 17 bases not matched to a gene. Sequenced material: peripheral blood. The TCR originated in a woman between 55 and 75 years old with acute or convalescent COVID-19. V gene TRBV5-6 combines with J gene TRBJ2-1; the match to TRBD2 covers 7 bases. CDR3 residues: CASSQLARAGAGYNEQFF. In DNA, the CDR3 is TGTGCCAGCAGCCAATTGGCGAGGGCGGGAGCGGGTTACAATGAGCAGTTCTTC.